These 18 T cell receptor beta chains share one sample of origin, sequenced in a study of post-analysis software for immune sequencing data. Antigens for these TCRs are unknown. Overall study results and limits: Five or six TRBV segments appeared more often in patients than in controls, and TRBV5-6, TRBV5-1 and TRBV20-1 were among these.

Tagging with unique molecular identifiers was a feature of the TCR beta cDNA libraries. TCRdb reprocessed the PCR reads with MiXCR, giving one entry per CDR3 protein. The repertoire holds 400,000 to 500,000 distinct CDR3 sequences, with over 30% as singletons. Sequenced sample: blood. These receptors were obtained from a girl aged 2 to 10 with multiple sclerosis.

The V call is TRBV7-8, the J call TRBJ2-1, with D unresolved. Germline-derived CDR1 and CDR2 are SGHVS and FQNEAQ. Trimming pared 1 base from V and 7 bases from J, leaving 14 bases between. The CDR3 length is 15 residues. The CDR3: CASSLGPRSGNEQFF. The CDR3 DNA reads TGTGCCAGCAGCTTAGGGCCCCGCTCCGGGAATGAGCAGTTCTTC.

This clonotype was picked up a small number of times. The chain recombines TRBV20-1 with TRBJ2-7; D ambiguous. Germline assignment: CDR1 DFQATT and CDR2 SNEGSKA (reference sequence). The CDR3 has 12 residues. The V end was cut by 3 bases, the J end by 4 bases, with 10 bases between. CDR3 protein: CSASKGLYEQYF. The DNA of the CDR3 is TGCAGTGCTAGCAAAGGGCTGTACGAGCAGTACTTC.

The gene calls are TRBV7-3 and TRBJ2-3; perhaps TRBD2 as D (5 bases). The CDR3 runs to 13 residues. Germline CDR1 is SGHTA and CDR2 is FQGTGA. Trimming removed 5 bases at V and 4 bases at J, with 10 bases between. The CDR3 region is CASSSGSPDTQYF. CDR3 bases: TGTGCCAGCAGCAGCGGATCCCCAGATACGCAGTATTTT.

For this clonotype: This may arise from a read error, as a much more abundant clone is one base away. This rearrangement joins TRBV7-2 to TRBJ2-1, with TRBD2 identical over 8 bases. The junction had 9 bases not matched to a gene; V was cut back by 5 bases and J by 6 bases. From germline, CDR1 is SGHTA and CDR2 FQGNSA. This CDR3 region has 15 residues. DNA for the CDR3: TGTGCCAGCAGCCCGGGACTAGTGGGAGGCAATGAGCAGTTCTTC. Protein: CASSPGLVGGNEQFF.

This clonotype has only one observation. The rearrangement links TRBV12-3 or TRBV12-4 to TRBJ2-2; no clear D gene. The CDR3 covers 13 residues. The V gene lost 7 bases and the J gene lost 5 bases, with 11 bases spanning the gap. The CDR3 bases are TGTGCCAGCACCCTAACCCGAACCGGGGAGCTGTTTTTT. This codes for CASTLTRTGELFF.

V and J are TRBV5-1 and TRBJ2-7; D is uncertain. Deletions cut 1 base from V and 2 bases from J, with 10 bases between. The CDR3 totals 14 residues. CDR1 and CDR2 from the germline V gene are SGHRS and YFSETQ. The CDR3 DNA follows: TGCGCCAGCAGCTTGTCATTACAAGCCTACGAGCAGTACTTC. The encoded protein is CASSLSLQAYEQYF.

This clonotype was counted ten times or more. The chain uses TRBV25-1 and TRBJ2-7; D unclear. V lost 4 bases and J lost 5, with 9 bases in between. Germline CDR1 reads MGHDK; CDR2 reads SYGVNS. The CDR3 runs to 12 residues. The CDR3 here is CASSAFSHEQYF. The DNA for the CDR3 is TGTGCCAGCAGTGCTTTTTCGCACGAGCAGTACTTC.

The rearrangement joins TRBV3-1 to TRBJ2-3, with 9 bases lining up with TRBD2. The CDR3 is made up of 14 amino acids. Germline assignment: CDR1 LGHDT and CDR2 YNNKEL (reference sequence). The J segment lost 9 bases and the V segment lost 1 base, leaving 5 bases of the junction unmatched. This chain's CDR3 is CASSQAALAGTQYF. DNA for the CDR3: TGTGCCAGCAGCCAAGCCGCACTAGCGGGCACGCAGTATTTT.

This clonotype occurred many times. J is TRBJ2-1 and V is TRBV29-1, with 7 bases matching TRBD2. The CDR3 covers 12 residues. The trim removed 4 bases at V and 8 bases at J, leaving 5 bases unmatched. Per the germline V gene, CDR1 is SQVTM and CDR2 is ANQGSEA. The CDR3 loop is CSVALAQDEQFF. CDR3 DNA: TGCAGCGTTGCACTAGCGCAGGATGAGCAGTTCTTC.

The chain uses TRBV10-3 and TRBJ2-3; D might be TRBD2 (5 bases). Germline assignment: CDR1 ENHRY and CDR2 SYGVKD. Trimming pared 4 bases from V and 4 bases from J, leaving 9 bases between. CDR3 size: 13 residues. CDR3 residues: CAISGQLADTQYF. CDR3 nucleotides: TGTGCCATCAGTGGCCAACTAGCAGATACGCAGTATTTT.

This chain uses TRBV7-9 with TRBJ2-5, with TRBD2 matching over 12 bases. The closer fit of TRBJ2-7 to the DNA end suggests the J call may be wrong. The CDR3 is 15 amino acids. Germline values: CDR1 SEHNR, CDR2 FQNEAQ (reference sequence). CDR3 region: CASSAPGLAGIEQYF. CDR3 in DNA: TGTGCCAGCAGCGCGCCGGGACTAGCGGGTATCGAGCAGTACTTC.

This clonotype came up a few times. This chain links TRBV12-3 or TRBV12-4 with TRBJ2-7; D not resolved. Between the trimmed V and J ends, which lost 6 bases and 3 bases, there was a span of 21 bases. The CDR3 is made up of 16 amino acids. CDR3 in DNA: TGTGCCAGCAGCCCCAGACCACGCCCCCACAACTACGAGCAGTACTTC. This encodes CASSPRPRPHNYEQYF.

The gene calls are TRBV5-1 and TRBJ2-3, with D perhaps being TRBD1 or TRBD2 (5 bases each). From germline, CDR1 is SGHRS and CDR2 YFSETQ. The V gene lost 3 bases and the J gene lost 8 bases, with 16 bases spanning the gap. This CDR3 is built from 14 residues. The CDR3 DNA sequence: TGCGCCAGCAGCTCCGGGGCAGACTCTCGTACGCAGTATTTT. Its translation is CASSSGADSRTQYF.

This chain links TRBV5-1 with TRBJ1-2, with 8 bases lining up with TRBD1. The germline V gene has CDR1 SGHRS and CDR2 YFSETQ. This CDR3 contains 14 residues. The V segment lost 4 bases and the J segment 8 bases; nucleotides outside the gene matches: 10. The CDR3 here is CASSPGQGGRGYTF. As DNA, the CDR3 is TGCGCCAGCAGCCCTGGACAGGGTGGAAGAGGCTACACCTTC.

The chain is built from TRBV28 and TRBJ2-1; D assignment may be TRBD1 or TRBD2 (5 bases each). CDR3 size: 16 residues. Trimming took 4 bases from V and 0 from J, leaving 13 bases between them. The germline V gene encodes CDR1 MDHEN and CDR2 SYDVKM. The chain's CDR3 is CASSSGTMSSYNEQFF. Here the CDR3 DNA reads TGTGCCAGCAGTTCAGGGACGATGAGCTCCTACAATGAGCAGTTCTTC. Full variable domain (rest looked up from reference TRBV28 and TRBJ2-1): DVKVTQSSRYLVKRTGEKVFLECVQDMDHENMFWYRQDPGLGLRLIYFSYDVKMKEKGDIPEGYSVSREKKERFSLILESASTNQTSMYLCASSSGTMSSYNEQFFGPGTRLTVL.

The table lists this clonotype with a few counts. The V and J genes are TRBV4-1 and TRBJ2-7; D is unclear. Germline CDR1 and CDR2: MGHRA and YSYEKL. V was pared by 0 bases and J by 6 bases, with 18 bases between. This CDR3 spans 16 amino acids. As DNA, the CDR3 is TGCGCCAGCAGCCAAGATTCAGACGGGCTGCTGCCCGAGCAGTACTTC. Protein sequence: CASSQDSDGLLPEQYF.

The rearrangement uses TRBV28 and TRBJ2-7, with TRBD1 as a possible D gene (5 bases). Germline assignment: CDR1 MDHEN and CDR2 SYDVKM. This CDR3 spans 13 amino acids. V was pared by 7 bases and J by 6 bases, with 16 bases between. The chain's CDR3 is CASIGHLGAEQYF. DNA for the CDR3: TGTGCCAGCATTGGCCATCTAGGGGCCGAGCAGTACTTC.

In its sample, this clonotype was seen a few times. Written as DNA, the CDR3 is TGCAGTGCTAGCCCCGGATTATGGGGGAACACTGAAGCTTTCTTT. Translating gives CSASPGLWGNTEAFF. The chain links TRBV20-1 to TRBJ1-1, with D uncertain. Germline CDR1 DFQATT, CDR2 SNEGSKA (reference sequence). The CDR3 is 15 amino acids. V was clipped by 3 bases and J by 1 base, with 15 bases between them.